A selection of T cell receptor beta chains follows, all from one sample in a study of T-cell memory formation after mild COVID-19. TCRdb analysed the 5' RACE reads with MiXCR anew, one entry per CDR3 protein. In the table there are 430,000 or so distinct CDR3 sequences, roughly 23% of which are singletons. Sequencing was performed on PBMCs or a T cell subset sorted from them (not recorded which). The receptors derive from an adult woman who had mild COVID-19 (a few samples of this study predate the infection). Cell type and time point are not known. CDR3s include the opening cysteine and the closing phenylalanine or tryptophan. Fields, in order: V gene, clone size, J gene, D gene, CDR3 protein, CDR3 DNA. D genes are given only for firm matches. A clone size is listed for some rows: how often the clone was seen (once, few, many), or a class if it is expanded.

>TRBV27|-|TRBJ2-5|-
CASSSVVWVGETQYF
TGTGCCAGCAGTTCGGTCGTGTGGGTCGGAGAGACCCAGTACTTC
>TRBV30|-|TRBJ1-5|-
CAWRQGNNQPQHF
TGTGCCTGGAGACAGGGTAATAATCAGCCCCAGCATTTT
>TRBV5-6|few|TRBJ2-7|-
CASSLVVGYEQYF
TGTGCCAGCAGCTTGGTGGTGGGTTACGAGCAGTACTTC
>TRBV6-2/TRBV6-3|-|TRBJ1-2|-
CASSSAGLYEGYTF
TGTGCCAGCTCAAGCGCCGGACTCTACGAGGGCTACACCTTC
>TRBV10-3|few|TRBJ2-5|-
CAISDRLQETQYF
TGTGCCATCAGTGACAGGTTACAAGAGACCCAGTACTTC
>TRBV7-9|few|TRBJ2-3|TRBD2
CASSPAGLAGVVTQYF
TGTGCCAGCAGCCCAGCGGGGTTAGCGGGAGTCGTTACGCAGTATTTT
>TRBV11-2|-|TRBJ1-6|-
CASSLVAGGSYNSPLHF
TGTGCCAGCAGCTTAGTGGCCGGGGGCTCTTATAATTCACCCCTCCACTTT
>TRBV30|few|TRBJ1-2|-
CAWTQTPGLGYTF
TGTGCCTGGACTCAAACCCCAGGGCTTGGCTACACCTTC
>TRBV18|-|TRBJ2-7|-
CASSPDGTYEQYF
TGTGCCAGCTCACCCGACGGAACCTACGAGCAGTACTTC
>TRBV12-3/TRBV12-4|few|TRBJ1-1|-
CASSFSGATIKAFF
TGTGCCAGCAGTTTTTCGGGGGCAACGATCAAAGCTTTCTTT
>TRBV30|-|TRBJ2-5|-
CAWSPEDYPRGETQYF
TGTGCCTGGAGTCCCGAGGACTACCCGAGGGGAGAGACCCAGTACTTC
>TRBV27|-|TRBJ2-6|-
CASSLGILSSGANVLTF
TGTGCCAGCAGTTTGGGAATTCTTTCCTCTGGGGCCAACGTCCTGACTTTC
>TRBV7-3|-|TRBJ2-1|TRBD1
CASSSTRGPGNEQFF
TGTGCCAGCAGCTCCACCAGGGGGCCTGGCAATGAGCAGTTCTTC
>TRBV30|once|TRBJ1-1|-
CAWSVLGLSNTEAFF
TGTGCCTGGAGTGTACTGGGACTCTCGAACACTGAAGCTTTCTTT
>TRBV5-1|-|TRBJ2-1|-
CASSDPDSPGYNEQFF
TGCGCCAGCAGCGACCCCGACTCCCCCGGTTACAATGAGCAGTTCTTC
>TRBV20-1|few|TRBJ2-1|TRBD2
CSARETGGTLYNEQFF
TGCAGTGCTAGAGAGACGGGGGGGACCCTCTACAATGAGCAGTTCTTC
>TRBV20-1|-|TRBJ2-3|TRBD2
CSREAGDSDTQYF
TGCAGTCGGGAGGCCGGGGACTCGGATACGCAGTATTTT
>TRBV12-3/TRBV12-4|-|TRBJ1-5|-
CAGVCRPYSNQPQHF
TGTGCCGGCGTCTGCAGACCCTATAGCAATCAGCCCCAGCATTTT
>TRBV3-1|-|TRBJ2-7|TRBD1
CASSQDFGTASYEQYF
TGTGCCAGCAGCCAAGATTTCGGGACAGCGAGCTACGAGCAGTACTTC
>TRBV10-3|few|TRBJ1-1|TRBD1
CAISEGGLTGATEAFF
TGTGCCATCAGTGAGGGGGGGCTAACAGGGGCCACTGAAGCTTTCTTT
>TRBV7-9|few|TRBJ2-2|-
CASSLVLGTGTGELFF
TGTGCCAGCAGCTTAGTGCTCGGGACGGGCACCGGGGAGCTGTTTTTT
>TRBV20-1|-|TRBJ2-2|-
CSAKVQYGELFF
TGCAGTGCCAAAGTGCAGTACGGGGAGCTGTTTTTT
>TRBV7-2|-|TRBJ2-5|TRBD2
CASSFLPGGETQYF
TGTGCCAGCAGCTTTCTCCCGGGAGGAGAGACCCAGTACTTC
>TRBV7-9|-|TRBJ2-3|TRBD1
CASSLRGGRTDTQYF
TGTGCCAGCAGCTTAAGAGGGGGCAGGACAGATACGCAGTATTTT
>TRBV7-2|-|TRBJ2-1|TRBD2
CASSLSGTQAHEQFF
TGTGCCAGCAGCTTGAGCGGGACTCAGGCTCATGAGCAGTTCTTC
>TRBV4-2|few|TRBJ2-7|TRBD1
CASSSSPGQGYYEQYF
TGTGCCAGCAGTTCTAGTCCGGGACAGGGTTACTACGAGCAGTACTTC
>TRBV7-6|-|TRBJ2-1|TRBD2
CASSFLAGVRYNEQFF
TGTGCCAGCAGTTTTCTAGCGGGAGTGAGGTACAATGAGCAGTTCTTC
>TRBV7-8|-|TRBJ2-1|TRBD1
CASRQPGQGADEQFF
TGTGCCAGCAGGCAACCGGGACAGGGAGCGGATGAGCAGTTCTTC
>TRBV6-5|few|TRBJ1-1|-
CASCGPLNTEAFF
TGTGCCAGCTGTGGGCCGTTGAACACTGAAGCTTTCTTT
>TRBV19|-|TRBJ2-5|-
CASSVTDQETQYF
TGTGCCAGTAGCGTTACAGACCAAGAGACCCAGTACTTC
>TRBV5-6|once|TRBJ2-7|-
CASSAGTVGYEQYF
TGTGCCAGCAGCGCCGGGACTGTTGGGTACGAGCAGTACTTC
>TRBV12-3/TRBV12-4|few|TRBJ2-5|TRBD2
CASSTSGRPETQYF
TGTGCCAGCAGCACAAGCGGGAGGCCGGAGACCCAGTACTTC
>TRBV29-1|few|TRBJ1-1|-
CSVEFGQNTEAFF
TGCAGCGTTGAATTCGGACAGAACACTGAAGCTTTCTTT
>TRBV7-3|few|TRBJ2-2|TRBD1
CASSLSGRGQGGELFF
TGTGCCAGCAGCTTAAGTGGCAGGGGGCAGGGCGGGGAGCTGTTTTTT
>TRBV12-3/TRBV12-4|few|TRBJ2-2|TRBD1
CASSPGTGARNTGELFF
TGTGCCAGCAGCCCCGGGACAGGGGCCAGGAACACCGGGGAGCTGTTTTTT
>TRBV3-1|few|TRBJ2-1|TRBD2
CASSKTSGRSNEQFF
TGTGCCAGCAGTAAAACAAGCGGGAGGTCGAATGAGCAGTTCTTC
>TRBV20-1|-|TRBJ2-3|TRBD2
CSARDLTGTSGRDTQYF
TGCAGTGCTAGAGATCTCACCGGGACTAGCGGGAGAGATACGCAGTATTTT
>TRBV7-9|-|TRBJ2-1|TRBD2
CASSHRSGRAVREQFF
TGTGCCAGCAGCCATCGTAGCGGGAGGGCCGTGAGGGAGCAGTTCTTC
>TRBV18|few|TRBJ1-5|TRBD1
CASSPDRGYRGYQPQHF
TGTGCCAGCTCCCCCGACAGAGGTTACAGGGGGTATCAGCCCCAGCATTTT
>TRBV7-9|few|TRBJ1-3|-
CASSSDNSGNTIYF
TGTGCCAGCAGCTCGGACAACTCTGGAAACACCATATATTTT
>TRBV12-3/TRBV12-4|few|TRBJ2-7|-
CASSFVEYYEQYF
TGTGCCAGCAGTTTTGTGGAGTACTACGAGCAGTACTTC
>TRBV30|few|TRBJ2-7|-
CAWSVWGREQYF
TGTGCCTGGAGTGTTTGGGGCCGCGAGCAGTACTTC
>TRBV10-2|-|TRBJ1-1|-
CASSGPGWAIEAFF
TGCGCCAGCAGTGGACCCGGTTGGGCCATTGAAGCTTTCTTT
>TRBV7-2|few|TRBJ1-1|-
CASSAKTVNTEAFF
TGTGCCAGCAGCGCTAAGACAGTGAACACTGAAGCTTTCTTT
>TRBV18|few|TRBJ2-5|-
CASSPRPLEQPSQETQYF
TGTGCCAGCTCACCGAGACCGCTCGAGCAGCCGTCACAAGAGACCCAGTACTTC
>TRBV30|-|TRBJ2-1|-
CAWSETQLEQFF
TGTGCCTGGAGTGAGACACAACTGGAGCAGTTCTTC
>TRBV15|-|TRBJ2-3|-
CATSSNPSTDTQYF
TGTGCCACCAGCAGTAATCCTAGCACAGATACGCAGTATTTT
>TRBV5-1|many|TRBJ2-3|-
CASSLRDSTDTQYF
TGCGCCAGCAGCCTGCGCGACAGCACAGATACGCAGTATTTT
>TRBV5-1|few|TRBJ1-1|-
CASSLSDQTQAFF
TGCGCCAGCAGCTTAAGTGACCAAACCCAGGCTTTCTTT
>TRBV20-1|few|TRBJ2-7|-
CSALPRSSYEQYF
TGCAGTGCGCTACCAAGGAGCTCCTACGAGCAGTACTTC
>TRBV5-6|-|TRBJ2-6|TRBD2
CASNGAGGPSGANVLTF
TGTGCCAGCAACGGAGCGGGGGGCCCCTCTGGGGCCAACGTCCTGACTTTC
>TRBV9|few|TRBJ1-2|-
CASSVSTAPLGYTF
TGTGCCAGCAGCGTGAGTACAGCTCCTCTCGGCTACACCTTC
>TRBV6-2/TRBV6-3|-|TRBJ1-5|-
CASSYGPTQHF
TGTGCCAGCAGTTACGGGCCAACCCAGCATTTT
>TRBV6-5|few|TRBJ2-5|-
CASSPRPRETQYF
TGTGCCAGCAGTCCCCGACCCAGGGAGACCCAGTACTTC
>TRBV7-2|-|TRBJ1-5|-
CASSPRQGTFLVEPQHF
TGTGCCAGCAGCCCTAGGCAGGGCACCTTCTTGGTTGAGCCCCAGCATTTT
>TRBV4-3|many|TRBJ2-7|-
CASSQDRAYEQYF
TGTGCCAGCAGCCAAGACAGAGCCTACGAGCAGTACTTC
>TRBV7-8|few|TRBJ1-2|-
CASSPHNYGYTF
TGTGCCAGCAGCCCACATAACTATGGCTACACCTTC
>TRBV7-3|-|TRBJ2-2|-
CASGSSNTGELFF
TGTGCCAGCGGTAGCTCGAACACCGGGGAGCTGTTTTTT
>TRBV5-1|few|TRBJ1-1|-
CASASQSTNTEAFF
TGCGCCAGCGCGTCGCAGTCGACCAACACTGAAGCTTTCTTT